This entry is about one TCR beta chain. CDR3 length: 13 amino acids. Germline V gene lookup returns CDR1 PRHDT and CDR2 FYEKMQ (reference sequence). Trimming took off 5 bases at V and 3 bases at J, with 10 bases between the two ends. The method was immunoSEQ multiplex PCR; TCRdb's version includes in-frame clones alone and lacks a portion of them. The sample lists around 150,000 clones; around 96% were seen once. The data were obtained in a study of cytomegalovirus exposure and HLA in healthy donors. This receptor was obtained from a woman under 30 in good health and CMV-seronegative. Sequenced input: PBMCs. The gene calls are TRBV13 and TRBJ2-5, with a tentative D call TRBD2 (5 bases). The chain's CDR3 is CASSLGDEETQYF. The CDR3 region has the DNA TGTGCCAGCAGCCTCGGGGATGAAGAGACCCAGTACTTC.